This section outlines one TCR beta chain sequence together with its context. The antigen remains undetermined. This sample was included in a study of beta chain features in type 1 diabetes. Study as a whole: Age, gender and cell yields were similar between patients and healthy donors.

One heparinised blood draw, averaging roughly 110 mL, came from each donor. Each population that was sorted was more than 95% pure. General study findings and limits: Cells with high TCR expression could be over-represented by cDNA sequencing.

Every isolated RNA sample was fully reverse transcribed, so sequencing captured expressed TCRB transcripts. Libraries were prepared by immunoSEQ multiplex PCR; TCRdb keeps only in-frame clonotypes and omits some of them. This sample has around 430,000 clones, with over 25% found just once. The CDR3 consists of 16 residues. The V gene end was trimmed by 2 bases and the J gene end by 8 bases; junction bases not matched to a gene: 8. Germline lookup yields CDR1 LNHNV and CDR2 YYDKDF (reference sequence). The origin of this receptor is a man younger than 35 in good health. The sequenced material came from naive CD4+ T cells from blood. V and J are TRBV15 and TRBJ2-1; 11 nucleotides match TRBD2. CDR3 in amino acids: CATSRPGTSGRHEQFF. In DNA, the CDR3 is TGTGCCACCAGCAGACCCGGGACTAGCGGAAGGCATGAGCAGTTCTTC.